The clone carrying this TCR beta chain was seen only a few times. What it recognizes is unknown. Reverse transcription of all isolated RNA meant that expressed TCRB transcripts were sequenced. Sequencing was performed with immunoSEQ multiplex PCR; in TCRdb, only in-frame clones are kept and a portion is missing. The table shows over 150,000 clones, with about 9.4% occurring only once. This entry belongs to a study of beta chain features in type 1 diabetes. Points from the study as a whole: Moderate but significant shortening of TCRB CDR3s was recorded in all four CD4+ subsets from Type 1 diabetes patients.

One heparinised blood draw averaging around 100 mL was given by each donor. This CDR3 is 13 amino acids long. The V and J ends lost 5 bases and 8 bases respectively, with 15 bases between them. Per the germline V gene, CDR1 is SNHLY and CDR2 is FYNNEI. Source material: central memory CD4+ T cells from blood. This chain connects TRBV2 to TRBJ1-2, with a weak D call TRBD1 (6 bases). This TCR was recovered from a man between 25 and 39 years old with type 1 diabetes. CDR3 in amino acids: CASSIVPGQGYTF. The DNA for the CDR3 is TGTGCCAGCAGTATCGTCCCGGGACAAGGCTACACCTTC.